The sequence of this T cell receptor (beta chain) was determined in a study of blood T cells in healthy people across ages. The study, taken as a whole, reports: Possibly confounding the expanded clonotype changes was the fact that donor CMV status was unknown.

This clonotype showed up just a few times. Antigen specificity is unknown. The CDR3 extends over 15 amino acids. V lost 1 base to trimming and J lost 2 bases; unmatched junction nucleotides: 5. Germline V gene sequence: CDR1 DFQATT, CDR2 SNEGSKA (reference sequence). No fewer than 6 micrograms of total RNA were isolated from every sample. PCR was performed a second time for roughly 7 to 12 cycles using a sample-barcoded 5' primer and a J-beta primer mix. TCRdb re-called the 5' RACE reads with MiXCR, one entry per CDR3 protein. The sample yields 1,800,000 or so distinct CDR3 sequences, about two fifths seen once.

This receptor was identified in a human donor in good health. What was sequenced was blood. The chain joins TRBV20-1 to TRBJ2-3; the match to TRBD2 covers 8 bases. This CDR3 is CSARGSGVATDTQYF. The CDR3 nucleotides read TGCAGTGCTAGAGGTAGCGGGGTAGCCACAGATACGCAGTATTTT.